The present T cell receptor beta chain was sequenced within a study of CD8+ T cells in alopecia areata. Stated treatment: oral pan-JAK inhibitor, 5-10 mg twice daily. The germline CDR1 and CDR2 sequences are ENHRY and SYGVKD. The CDR3 runs 14 residues. The ends lost 5 bases at V and 4 bases at J; junction bases unmatched: 6. RNA, once extracted, was reverse transcribed into cDNA for use as the sequencing template. This table comes from immunoSEQ multiplex PCR, and its TCRdb copy is limited to in-frame clones, with some not included. Among more than 150,000 clones listed, about 60% were seen once. Sequenced material: CD4+ T cells sorted from blood, taken at week 4, from a patient treated with tofacitinib. The sequence was collected from a human donor with alopecia areata. The V and J genes are TRBV10-3 and TRBJ2-7; 9 nucleotides align to TRBD1. DNA for the CDR3: TGTGCCATCAGTTCTACAGGGGGCGATTACGAGCAGTACTTC. Translation gives CAISSTGGDYEQYF.